This T cell receptor beta chain was found in a study of vaccination effects on CD4 cells after COVID-19. Regarding this clone: The antigen is unknown.

Study-wide points: Few convalescent patients were studied, and early post-infection samples were lacking.

The repertoire was sequenced with immunoSEQ multiplex PCR; TCRdb's copy has only in-frame clones and lacks some. The table has 70,000 or so clones, nearly 75% seen once. Investigators separated out CD4+ T cells once less than 11 days of culture had passed. Each person got two doses of an mRNA SARS-CoV-2 vaccine, BNT162b2 or mRNA-1273. The clonotype originates from a human donor who received a COVID-19 vaccine. The sequencing here drew on CD4+ T cells from PBMCs cultured without peptide, taken after COVID-19 vaccination.

The CDR3 DNA reads TGTGCCAGCAGTCACGAGACAGGCCCGGCCGACACGGGAGCCCTCCACTTT. Translated: CASSHETGPADTGALHF. The chain uses TRBV6-6 and TRBJ1-6; weak D call: TRBD1 (6 bases). This CDR3 contains 17 residues. Trimming took 5 bases from V and 14 from J, leaving 28 bases between them. CDR1 MNHNY and CDR2 SVGAGI come from the germline V gene (reference sequence).